A selection of T cell receptor beta chains follows, all from one sample in a study of post-analysis software for immune sequencing data. TCRdb re-derived calls from the PCR reads in MiXCR, one entry per CDR3 protein. The sample carries roughly 650,000 distinct CDR3 sequences, roughly three fifths recorded once. Sequenced sample: blood. These receptors were taken from a girl under 10 years old with multiple sclerosis. Both conserved end residues are part of each CDR3. The D gene is left open where the match is weak. Clone size is not always given. Where it is, it says once, few, many or a class for expanded clones.

>14|TRBJ2-1|TRBD2|TRBV7-2|-
TGTGCCAGCAGCTTTGACGGGGGGTACAATGAGCAGTTCTTC
CASSFDGGYNEQFF
>18|TRBJ2-3|-|TRBV7-6|few
TGTGCCAGCAGCTTTACCCTCCCTAGGGGGGGGCTAACAGATACGCAGTATTTT
CASSFTLPRGGLTDTQYF
>12|TRBJ1-5|-|TRBV6-1|-
TGTGCCAGCAGTGAAAGGTCCCAGCCCCAGCATTTT
CASSERSQPQHF
>16|TRBJ1-1|TRBD1|TRBV7-8|-
TGTGCCAGCAGCTTAGAACAAGTACTAACAGGGGCTGAAGCTTTCTTT
CASSLEQVLTGAEAFF
>16|TRBJ2-5|-|TRBV6-5|-
TGTGCCAGCAGTTACCTGTGGGGGAGCGGACAAGAGACCCAGTACTTC
CASSYLWGSGQETQYF
>17|TRBJ2-7|-|TRBV7-9|few
TGTGCCAGCAGCTCAGGGGTGGCGGGAACTCTCTCCTACGAGCAGTACTTC
CASSSGVAGTLSYEQYF
>12|TRBJ2-7|-|TRBV7-2|many
TGTGCCAGCAGTTCCAGCGGTTACGAGCAGTACTTC
CASSSSGYEQYF
>14|TRBJ2-7|-|TRBV28|few
TGTGCCAGCAGAGCACCCGGGATTGTCTACGAGCAGTACTTC
CASRAPGIVYEQYF
>15|TRBJ2-1|-|TRBV4-3|few
TGCGCCAGCAGCCCTCAGACAGGACCCTACAATGAGCAGTTCTTC
CASSPQTGPYNEQFF
>14|TRBJ2-1|-|TRBV12-3/TRBV12-4|-
TGTGCCAGCACTCCGGAGGGCCTGGTCCATGAGCAGTTCTTC
CASTPEGLVHEQFF
>15|TRBJ2-6|-|TRBV7-2|-
TGTGCCAGCAGCTTCCCCAGGGCTGGGGCCAACGTCCTGACTTTC
CASSFPRAGANVLTF
>12|TRBJ1-2|TRBD1|TRBV3-1|-
TGTGCCAGCGGCGGGACAGTCTATGGCTACACCTTC
CASGGTVYGYTF
>16|TRBJ2-3|TRBD2|TRBV28|few
TGTGCCAGCAGTTCCGGGACTACCTCTCGCACAGATACGCAGTATTTT
CASSSGTTSRTDTQYF
>15|TRBJ2-7|TRBD2|TRBV25-1|-
TGTGCCAGCAGTGAAAGGTCGGGGAGGGTCCACGAGCAGTACTTC
CASSERSGRVHEQYF
>18|TRBJ2-1|TRBD2|TRBV4-2|few
TGTGCCAGCAGCCAATCACGGCTAGCGGAATTCCCCTACAATGAGCAGTTCTTC
CASSQSRLAEFPYNEQFF
>15|TRBJ1-2|-|TRBV10-3|few
TGTGCCATCAGTGAGTCAGGGACCGACGGTTACGGCTACACCTTC
CAISESGTDGYGYTF
>15|TRBJ2-2|TRBD1|TRBV27|-
TGTGCCAGCACCATGACAGGGTCGGGGACCGGGGAGCTGTTTTTT
CASTMTGSGTGELFF
>15|TRBJ2-3|TRBD2|TRBV29-1|-
TGCAGCGTGGGACTAGCGGGAGCCATCACAGATACGCAGTATTTT
CSVGLAGAITDTQYF
>14|TRBJ1-2|-|TRBV6-5|-
TGTGCCAGCAGTTTTGATAGGGCCACTCCGGGCTACACCTTC
CASSFDRATPGYTF
>14|TRBJ2-1|TRBD2|TRBV29-1|few
TGCAGCGTTGAAGGAAGACTAGCGAGAGTTGAGCAGTTCTTC
CSVEGRLARVEQFF
>13|TRBJ1-2|TRBD1|TRBV20-1|few
TGCAGTGCTGCGTCCGACAGGGGTTATGGCTACACCTTC
CSAASDRGYGYTF
>13|TRBJ2-5|TRBD2|TRBV7-2|-
TGTGCCAGCAGACGGGCGGGAGGAGAGACCCAGTACTTC
CASRRAGGETQYF
>14|TRBJ2-7|-|TRBV12-3/TRBV12-4|-
TGTGCCAGCAGTTTAGGCAGGTCCCGGGGCGAGCAGTACTTC
CASSLGRSRGEQYF
>15|TRBJ2-1|-|TRBV10-3|-
TGTGCCATCAGTGAGTCGACGCTCGTCCAGGGGCGTCAGTTCTTC
CAISESTLVQGRQFF
>15|TRBJ2-3|-|TRBV24-1|few
TGTGCCACCAGTGGCGGACGGTCCGTGGCAGATACGCAGTATTTT
CATSGGRSVADTQYF
>14|TRBJ2-1|TRBD1|TRBV6-2/TRBV6-3|-
TGTGCCAGCAGGACCAGGGGGCACGATAATGAGCAGTTCTTC
CASRTRGHDNEQFF
>13|TRBJ1-1|-|TRBV20-1|-
TGCAGTGCTATCGGGACAACTAACACTGAAGCTTTCTTT
CSAIGTTNTEAFF
>15|TRBJ1-1|-|TRBV7-7|-
TGTGCTAGCAGCGCCTCGACAGACCCGAACACTGAAGCTTTCTTT
CASSASTDPNTEAFF
>16|TRBJ2-1|-|TRBV6-5|-
TGTGCCAGCAGTCCTTCTGCCGGAGGCGATTACAATGAGCGGTTCTTC
CASSPSAGGDYNERFF
>14|TRBJ1-2|-|TRBV11-2|-
TGTGCCAGCACCCCAGGACAGCTGACGTATGGCTACACCTTC
CASTPGQLTYGYTF
>14|TRBJ2-5|TRBD2|TRBV7-9|few
TGTGCCAGCAGCAAACTAGCGGGGGAAGAGACCCAGTACTTC
CASSKLAGEETQYF
>12|TRBJ1-2|TRBD1|TRBV6-5|few
TGTGCCAGCAGGACAGGGGTCTATGGCTACACCTTC
CASRTGVYGYTF
>14|TRBJ2-7|-|TRBV12-3/TRBV12-4|-
TGTGCCAGCAGTTTTGGGGACGGACCTTACGAGCAGTACTTC
CASSFGDGPYEQYF
>15|TRBJ1-2|TRBD1|TRBV7-8|-
TGTGCCAGCAGCCCGACGTCTGGACAGGTGGATGGCTACACCTTC
CASSPTSGQVDGYTF
>17|TRBJ2-1|TRBD1|TRBV12-3/TRBV12-4|-
TGTGCCAGCAGTACCGGGGACAGGGGGCGTTTTTACAATGAGCAGTTCTTC
CASSTGDRGRFYNEQFF
>16|TRBJ2-1|TRBD2|TRBV10-3|few
TGTGCCATCAGTGGTAGCGGGGGGGCCCTGGGGAATGAGCAGTTCTTC
CAISGSGGALGNEQFF
>16|TRBJ2-7|-|TRBV7-9|-
TGTGCCAGCAGCTTAGGGGCGGGGCTAGCCCACTACGAGCAGTACTTC
CASSLGAGLAHYEQYF
>14|TRBJ2-3|-|TRBV12-3/TRBV12-4|few
TGTGCCAGCAGTTTAGCGGTCCTCACAGATACGCAGTATTTT
CASSLAVLTDTQYF
>13|TRBJ2-3|-|TRBV3-1|few
TGTGCCAGCAGCCAAGAAGGAGCAGATACGCAGTATTTT
CASSQEGADTQYF
>13|TRBJ2-4|-|TRBV3-1|few
TGTGCCAGCAGCTACAGCGGTGAAAACATTCAGTACTTC
CASSYSGENIQYF
>16|TRBJ2-7|TRBD2|TRBV9|-
TGTGCCAGCAGCCCATCCGGGACTAGCGTGGCCTACGAGCAGTACTTC
CASSPSGTSVAYEQYF
>14|TRBJ1-1|TRBD1|TRBV20-1|-
TGCAGTGCTAGAGTAGGGGGCGGTGGCACTGAAGCTTTCTTT
CSARVGGGGTEAFF
>11|TRBJ2-7|-|TRBV29-1|few
TGCAGCGTCGACCATTACTACGAGCAGTACTTC
CSVDHYYEQYF
>14|TRBJ1-2|-|TRBV5-1|-
TGCGCCAGCAGCTTTAGAGGGTCGGCGTCTGGCTACACCTTC
CASSFRGSASGYTF
>17|TRBJ2-1|-|TRBV7-2|few
TGTGCCAGCAGCGATCACCCGTTGAGGGGGGGCCCGGATGAGCAGTTCTTC
CASSDHPLRGGPDEQFF
>13|TRBJ1-2|-|TRBV12-3/TRBV12-4|few
TGTGCCAGCAGGTCAACAGGGTATGATGGCTACACCTTC
CASRSTGYDGYTF
>12|TRBJ2-1|-|TRBV29-1|-
TGCAGCGTGATGGACGGTACGAATGAGCAGTTCTTC
CSVMDGTNEQFF
>14|TRBJ1-2|TRBD1|TRBV7-2|-
TGTGCCAGCAGCTACCGGGGACAGTCTACAGGCTACACCTTC
CASSYRGQSTGYTF
>17|TRBJ2-3|TRBD2|TRBV12-3/TRBV12-4|-
TGTGCCAGCAGGGGACTAGCGGGAAGATTGGGCGGAGATACGCAGTATTTT
CASRGLAGRLGGDTQYF
>14|TRBJ1-2|-|TRBV3-1|-
TGTGCCAGCAGCCAAGGTGAGGGACCCCATGGCTACACCTTC
CASSQGEGPHGYTF
>14|TRBJ2-3|-|TRBV11-2|-
TGTGCCAGCAGCTTTAGGGGTTGGGCAGATACGCAGTATTTT
CASSFRGWADTQYF
>17|TRBJ1-2|-|TRBV7-9|-
TGTGCCAGCAGCCTCCCGACCGACAGCCGGGCTGACTATGGCTGCACCTTC
CASSLPTDSRADYGCTF
>17|TRBJ2-4|TRBD2|TRBV6-1|-
TGTGCCAGCAGTCCGGGACTAGCGGGAGGGCCGAGAAACATTCAGTACTTC
CASSPGLAGGPRNIQYF
>14|TRBJ2-7|TRBD1|TRBV6-5|-
TGTGCCAGCAGTCGGGACAGTTTTTTCTACGAGCAGTACTTC
CASSRDSFFYEQYF